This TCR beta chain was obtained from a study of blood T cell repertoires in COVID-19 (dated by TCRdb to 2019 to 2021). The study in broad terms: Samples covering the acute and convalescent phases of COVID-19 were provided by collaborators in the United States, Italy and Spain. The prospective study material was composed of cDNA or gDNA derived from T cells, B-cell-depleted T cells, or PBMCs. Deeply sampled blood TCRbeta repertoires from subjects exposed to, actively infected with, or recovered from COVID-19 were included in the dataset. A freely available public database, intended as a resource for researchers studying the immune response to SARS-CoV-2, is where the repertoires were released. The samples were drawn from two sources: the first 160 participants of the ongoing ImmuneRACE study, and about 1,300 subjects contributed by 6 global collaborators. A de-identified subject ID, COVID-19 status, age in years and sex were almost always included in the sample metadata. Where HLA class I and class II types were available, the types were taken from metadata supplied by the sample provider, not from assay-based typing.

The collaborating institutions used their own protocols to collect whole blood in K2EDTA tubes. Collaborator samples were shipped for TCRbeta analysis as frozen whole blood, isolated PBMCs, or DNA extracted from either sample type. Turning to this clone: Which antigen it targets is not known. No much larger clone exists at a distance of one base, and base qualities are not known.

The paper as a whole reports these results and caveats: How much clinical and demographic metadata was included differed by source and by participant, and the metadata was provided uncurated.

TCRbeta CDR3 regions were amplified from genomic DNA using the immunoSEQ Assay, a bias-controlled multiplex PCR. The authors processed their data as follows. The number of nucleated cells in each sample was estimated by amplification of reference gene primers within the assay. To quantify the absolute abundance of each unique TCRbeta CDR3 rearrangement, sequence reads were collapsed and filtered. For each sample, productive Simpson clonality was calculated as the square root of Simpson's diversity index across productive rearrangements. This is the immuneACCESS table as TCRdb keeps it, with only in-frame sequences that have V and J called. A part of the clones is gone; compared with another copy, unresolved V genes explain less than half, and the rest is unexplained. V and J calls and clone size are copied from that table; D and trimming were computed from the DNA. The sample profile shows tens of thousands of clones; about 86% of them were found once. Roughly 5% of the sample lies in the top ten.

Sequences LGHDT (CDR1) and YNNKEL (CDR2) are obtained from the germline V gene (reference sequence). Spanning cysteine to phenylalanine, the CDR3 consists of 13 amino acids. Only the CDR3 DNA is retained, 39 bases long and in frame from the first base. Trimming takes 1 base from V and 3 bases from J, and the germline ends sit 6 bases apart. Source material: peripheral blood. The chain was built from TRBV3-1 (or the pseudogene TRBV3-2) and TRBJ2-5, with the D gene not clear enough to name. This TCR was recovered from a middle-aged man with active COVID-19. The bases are TGTGCCAGCAGCCAAGGTTCCGAAGAGACCCAGTACTTC. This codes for CASSQGSEETQYF.